Listed here are 5 T cell receptor beta chains from one sample, sequenced in a study of identical twins. A single record per CDR3 protein comes from TCRdb applying MiXCR to the 5' RACE reads. The sample carries about 240,000 distinct CDR3 sequences, roughly 13% recorded once. The sample was also reused in another study, on yellow fever vaccine responses in identical twins.

The source material was memory (CD45RO+) T cells sorted from blood. Source of these receptors: a woman under 30 in good health.

This clonotype was counted only a few times. The CDR3 is CASSYLGFNEQFF. CDR3 sequence (DNA): TGTGCCAGCAGTTACTTAGGGTTCAATGAGCAGTTCTTC. This chain joins TRBV6-6 and TRBJ2-1; D remains ambiguous. The CDR3 is 13 amino acids. Germline V CDR1 and CDR2: MNHNY, SVGAGI (reference sequence). Between the trimmed V and J ends, which lost 1 base and 6 bases, there was a span of 7 bases.

This rearrangement joins TRBV11-1 to TRBJ2-6; a possible D gene is TRBD2 (6 bases). CDR3 length: 17 amino acids. The V gene lost 1 base and the J gene lost 2 bases, with 12 bases spanning the gap. Per the germline V gene, CDR1 is SGHAT and CDR2 is FQDESV (reference sequence). This CDR3 is CASSLVFRGTGANVLTF. The DNA for the CDR3 is TGTGCCAGCAGCTTAGTATTCCGGGGGACTGGGGCCAACGTCCTGACTTTC. Looking up the rest from reference TRBV11-1 and TRBJ2-6 gives the full variable domain: EAEVAQSPRYKITEKSQAVAFWCDPISGHATLYWYRQILGQGPELLVQFQDESVVDDSQLPKDRFSAERLKGVDSTLKIQPAELGDSAMYLCASSLVFRGTGANVLTFGAGSRLTVL.

This clonotype was detected many times. The V call is TRBV4-2, the J call TRBJ1-6; a weak D match, TRBD1 (6 bases). V lost 2 bases to trimming and J lost 8 bases, with 13 bases between them. The CDR3 runs to 15 residues. Germline V gene lookup returns CDR1 LGHNA and CDR2 YNFKEQ. Here the CDR3 reads CASSQTGGRDSPLHF. The DNA of the CDR3 is TGTGCCAGCAGCCAAACGGGGGGGCGAGATTCACCCCTCCACTTT.

The J gene is TRBJ2-3, the V gene TRBV7-8; D remains ambiguous. The CDR3 covers 14 residues. V lost 2 bases to trimming and J lost 2 bases, with 8 bases between them. Germline-derived CDR1 and CDR2 are SGHVS and FQNEAQ. The CDR3 region has the DNA TGTGCCAGCAGCTTATTGGGCCCCACAGATACGCAGTATTTT. Encoded protein: CASSLLGPTDTQYF. Variable domain in full (rest from reference TRBV7-8 and TRBJ2-3): GAGVSQSPRYKVAKRGQDVALRCDPISGHVSLFWYQQALGQGPEFLTYFQNEAQLDKSGLPSDRFFAERPEGSVSTLKIQRTQQEDSAVYLCASSLLGPTDTQYFGPGTRLTVL.

This rearrangement joins TRBV11-3 to TRBJ2-2; unclear D gene. This CDR3 contains 16 residues. Per the germline V gene, CDR1 is SGHNT and CDR2 is YENEEA. Between the trimmed V and J ends, which lost 4 bases and 0 bases, there was a span of 12 bases. The CDR3 reads CASSYPSYTNTGELFF. For the CDR3, the DNA is TGTGCCAGCAGCTACCCGAGCTATACGAACACCGGGGAGCTGTTTTTT.